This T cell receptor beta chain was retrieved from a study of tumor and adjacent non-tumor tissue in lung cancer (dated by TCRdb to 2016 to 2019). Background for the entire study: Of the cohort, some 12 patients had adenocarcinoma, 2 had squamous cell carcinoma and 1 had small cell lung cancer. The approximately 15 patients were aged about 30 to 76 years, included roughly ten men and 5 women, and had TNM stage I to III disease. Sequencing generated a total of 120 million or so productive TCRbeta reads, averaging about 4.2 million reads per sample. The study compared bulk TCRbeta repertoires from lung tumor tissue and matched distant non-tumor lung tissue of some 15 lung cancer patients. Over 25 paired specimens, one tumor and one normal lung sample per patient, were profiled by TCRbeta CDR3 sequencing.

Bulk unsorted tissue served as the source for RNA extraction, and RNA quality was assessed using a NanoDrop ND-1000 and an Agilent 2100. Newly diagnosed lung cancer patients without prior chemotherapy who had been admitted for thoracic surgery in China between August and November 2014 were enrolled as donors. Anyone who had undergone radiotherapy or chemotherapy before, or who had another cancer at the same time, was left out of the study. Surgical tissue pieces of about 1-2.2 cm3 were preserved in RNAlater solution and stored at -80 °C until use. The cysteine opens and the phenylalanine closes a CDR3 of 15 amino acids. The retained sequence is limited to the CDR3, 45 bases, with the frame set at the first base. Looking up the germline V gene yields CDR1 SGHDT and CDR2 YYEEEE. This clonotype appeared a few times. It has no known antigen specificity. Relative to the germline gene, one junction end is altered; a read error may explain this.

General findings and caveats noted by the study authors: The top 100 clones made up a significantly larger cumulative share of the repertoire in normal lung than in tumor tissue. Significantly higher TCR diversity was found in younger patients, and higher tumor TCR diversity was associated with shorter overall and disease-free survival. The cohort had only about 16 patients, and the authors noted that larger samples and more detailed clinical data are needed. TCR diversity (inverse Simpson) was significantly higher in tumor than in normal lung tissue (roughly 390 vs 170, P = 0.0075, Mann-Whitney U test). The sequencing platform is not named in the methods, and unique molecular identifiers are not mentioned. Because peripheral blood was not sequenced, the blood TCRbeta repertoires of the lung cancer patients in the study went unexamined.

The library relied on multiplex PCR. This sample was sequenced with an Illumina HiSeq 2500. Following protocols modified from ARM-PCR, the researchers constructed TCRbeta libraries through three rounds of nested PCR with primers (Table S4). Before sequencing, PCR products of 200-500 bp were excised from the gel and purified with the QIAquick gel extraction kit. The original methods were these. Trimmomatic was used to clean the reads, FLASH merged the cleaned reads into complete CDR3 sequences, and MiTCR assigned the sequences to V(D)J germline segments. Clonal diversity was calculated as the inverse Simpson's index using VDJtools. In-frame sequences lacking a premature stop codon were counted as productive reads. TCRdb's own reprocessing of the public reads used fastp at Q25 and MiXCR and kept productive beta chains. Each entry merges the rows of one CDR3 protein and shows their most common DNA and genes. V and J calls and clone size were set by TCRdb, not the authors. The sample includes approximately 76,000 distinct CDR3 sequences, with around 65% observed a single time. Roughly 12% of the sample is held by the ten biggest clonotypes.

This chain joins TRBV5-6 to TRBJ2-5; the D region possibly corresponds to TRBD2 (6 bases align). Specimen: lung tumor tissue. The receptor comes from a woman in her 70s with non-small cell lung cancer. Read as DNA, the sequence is TGTGCCAGCAGCTTGGGGGACGGAGGGCAAGAGATCCAGTACTTC. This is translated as CASSLGDGGQEIQYF.